Below are 20 T cell receptor beta chains sequenced from a single sample in a study of CD8+ T cells in alopecia areata. Investigators isolated RNA and reverse transcribed it into cDNA to act as the sequencing template. This table comes from immunoSEQ multiplex PCR, and its TCRdb copy is limited to in-frame clones, with some not included. The sample shows more than 100,000 clones, around 56% of them seen only once. Treatment described: oral pan-JAK inhibitor, 5-10 mg twice daily. Sequenced here: CD4+ T cells sorted from blood, sampled at week 4, from a patient treated with tofacitinib. Receptors were obtained from a human donor with alopecia areata.

The chain uses TRBV6-6 and TRBJ1-5, with D maybe TRBD1 (6 bases). The CDR3 covers 16 residues. The V end was cut by 5 bases, the J end by 2 bases, with 16 bases between. Germline-derived CDR1 and CDR2 are MNHNY and SVGAGI (reference sequence). DNA of the CDR3: TGTGCCAGCAGTCCCCAGACAGGCCGGGGCAATCAGCCCCAGCATTTT. Translating gives CASSPQTGRGNQPQHF.

This chain links TRBV27 with TRBJ2-3, with D possibly being TRBD2 (5 bases). V lost 4 bases and J lost 2, with 16 bases in between. The CDR3 is 16 amino acids. Germline loops: CDR1 MNHEY, CDR2 SMNVEV (reference sequence). The CDR3 sequence is CASSSLGRGNTDTQYF. Written as DNA, the CDR3 is TGTGCCAGCAGTTCCCTGGGCCGAGGGAACACAGATACGCAGTATTTT.

The CDR3 sequence is CASLDRPKGGYTF. CDR3 DNA: TGTGCCAGCCTGGACAGACCTAAAGGTGGCTACACCTTC. The V gene is TRBV19, the J gene TRBJ1-2; TRBD1 might be the D (6 bases). CDR3 length: 13 residues. V lost 9 bases and J lost 7, with 18 bases in between. Germline CDR1 is LNHDA and CDR2 is SQIVND (reference sequence).

V usage is TRBV30 and J usage is TRBJ1-2, with D perhaps TRBD1 (6 bases). V gave up 0 bases and J gave up 8 bases, with 13 bases separating them. Per the germline V gene, CDR1 is GTSNPN and CDR2 is SVGIG (reference sequence). This CDR3 contains 13 residues. This CDR3 reads CAWSVLDSAGYTF. DNA for the CDR3: TGTGCCTGGAGTGTACTGGACAGTGCGGGCTACACCTTC.

The chain uses TRBV30 and TRBJ2-7, with 9 bases identical to TRBD1. CDR1 is GTSNPN and CDR2 is SVGIG in the germline V gene (reference sequence). This CDR3 comprises 18 residues. V was pared by 1 base and J by 6 bases, with 19 bases of the junction left unmatched. CDR3 amino acids: CAWSATGGMVVRSLEQYF. The CDR3 DNA reads TGTGCCTGGAGTGCGACAGGGGGAATGGTAGTGAGGTCCCTCGAGCAGTACTTC. Based on the CDR3 plus reference TRBV30 and TRBJ2-7, the full variable domain is SQTIHQWPATLVQPVGSPLSLECTVEGTSNPNLYWYRQAAGRGLQLLFYSVGIGQISSEVPQNLSASRPQDRQFILSSKKLLLSDSGFYLCAWSATGGMVVRSLEQYFGPGTRLTVT.

There are a few counts of this clone. The chain couples TRBV6-1 to TRBJ1-1; perhaps TRBD1 as D (5 bases). Germline V gene data show CDR1 as MNHNS and CDR2 as SASEGT. The length of the CDR3 is 15 residues. The V gene lost 3 bases and the J gene lost 2 bases, with 13 bases spanning the gap. CDR3 DNA: TGTGCCAGCAGTGAGAAGGGAGACAGAAACACTGAAGCTTTCTTT. Translation gives CASSEKGDRNTEAFF.

The rearrangement links TRBV29-1 to TRBJ2-2; 9 bases are shared with TRBD2. The CDR3 is 13 amino acids. CDR1 and CDR2 (germline): SQVTM, ANQGSEA. V lost 6 bases, J lost 4 bases, and 3 bases stayed unmatched. The CDR3 reads CSVAGGATGELFF. In DNA form, the CDR3 reads TGCAGCGTGGCGGGAGGGGCCACCGGGGAGCTGTTTTTT.

The chain joins TRBV29-1 to TRBJ1-2, with D perhaps TRBD1 (5 bases). CDR3 length: 15 amino acids. Trimming stripped 6 bases from V and 6 bases from J, with 23 bases between. CDR1 and CDR2 (germline): SQVTM, ANQGSEA. The CDR3 DNA sequence: TGCAGCGTGGGAGGCTCAGGAGGGACGTCGCATGGCTACACCTTC. This sequence encodes CSVGGSGGTSHGYTF.

This clone was seen only a few times. The chain is built from TRBV29-1 and TRBJ2-4, with 9 bases lining up with TRBD2. Germline V gives CDR1 SQVTM, CDR2 ANQGSEA. CDR3 size: 17 residues. V lost 0 bases to trimming and J lost 7 bases; unmatched junction nucleotides: 13. The CDR3 protein is CSVEDTLAGRTVNIQYF. The CDR3 DNA reads as TGCAGCGTTGAAGATACTCTAGCGGGACGAACGGTGAACATTCAGTACTTC. Variable domain in full (rest from reference TRBV29-1 and TRBJ2-4): SAVISQKPSRDICQRGTSLTIQCQVDSQVTMMFWYRQQPGQSLTLIATANQGSEATYESGFVIDKFPISRPNLTFSTLTVSNMSPEDSSIYLCSVEDTLAGRTVNIQYFGAGTRLSVL.

The rearrangement joins TRBV29-1 to TRBJ2-3; D is uncertain. V was clipped by 4 bases and J by 2 bases, with 10 bases between them. The CDR3 runs 13 residues. CDR1 and CDR2 from the germline V gene are SQVTM and ANQGSEA. The CDR3: CSVGALHTDTQYF. The CDR3 DNA sequence: TGCAGCGTTGGAGCTCTACACACAGATACGCAGTATTTT.

The chain employs TRBV5-6 and TRBJ2-5; the match to TRBD2 covers 7 bases. Germline CDR1 SGHDT, CDR2 YYEEEE. V gave up 2 bases and J gave up 5 bases; unmatched junction bases: 9. CDR3 length: 15 residues. Written as DNA, the CDR3 is TGTGCCAGCAGCTTAGGGCGGGGGATCCTGGAGACCCAGTACTTC. Translated, it gives CASSLGRGILETQYF.

Notes on this clone: At the DNA level, this CDR3 is encoded by other sequences in the same sample as well. The genes are TRBV5-1 and TRBJ2-5; D is ambiguous. CDR3 length: 11 amino acids. Germline CDR1 SGHRS, CDR2 YFSETQ. The germline V and J ends were trimmed by 2 bases and 2 bases, with 1 base remaining between them. This chain's CDR3 is CASSFQETQYF. The CDR3 DNA is TGCGCCAGCAGCTTTCAAGAGACCCAGTACTTC.

This clone was detected a few times. The chain couples TRBV27 to TRBJ2-1; D perhaps matches TRBD2 (6 bases). The germline V and J ends were trimmed by 5 bases and 6 bases, with 23 bases remaining between them. The CDR3 is 17 residues long. Germline V lookup: CDR1 MNHEY, CDR2 SMNVEV (reference sequence). This chain's CDR3 is CASSGAVLGGAGNEQFF. The CDR3 DNA sequence: TGTGCCAGCAGTGGGGCAGTTTTAGGAGGGGCGGGCAATGAGCAGTTCTTC.

V is TRBV10-3 and J is TRBJ1-3, with unresolved D. Germline V lookup: CDR1 ENHRY, CDR2 SYGVKD. This CDR3 has 17 amino acids. V was shortened by 10 bases and J by 0 bases, with 22 bases between the two germline ends. The CDR3 DNA is TGTGCCAGCAGCTCGAGGGAGAAACAATTCTCTGGAAACACCATATATTTT. Protein: CASSSREKQFSGNTIYF.

This clone has only a few counts. V gene TRBV27 combines with J gene TRBJ2-4; tentative D call: TRBD1 (5 bases). This CDR3 region has 14 residues. Looked up from germline, CDR1 is MNHEY and CDR2 is SMNVEV (reference sequence). V was shortened by 4 bases and J by 7 bases, with 14 bases between the two germline ends. The CDR3 DNA sequence: TGTGCCAGCAGTTCACCAGGGTCCGGGAACATTCAGTACTTC. It is translated as CASSSPGSGNIQYF.

The chain combines TRBV9 with TRBJ1-4, with TRBD1 matching 11 bases. V lost 3 bases, J lost 5 bases, and 3 bases stayed unmatched. CDR3 size: 15 residues. Germline V gene sequence: CDR1 SGDLS, CDR2 YYNGEE. CDR3: CASSADRGLNEKLFF. CDR3 DNA: TGTGCCAGCAGCGCGGACAGGGGGCTGAATGAAAAACTGTTTTTT.

The chain links TRBV30 to TRBJ2-7; 10 nucleotides align to TRBD2. The CDR3 consists of 15 residues. Trimming at V came to 6 bases and at J to 4 bases, leaving 12 bases not matched to a gene. The germline V gene has CDR1 GTSNPN and CDR2 SVGIG (reference sequence). CDR3: CACLPLSGRLYEQYF. For the CDR3, the DNA is TGTGCCTGCTTACCGCTTAGCGGGAGGTTGTACGAGCAGTACTTC.

The J gene is TRBJ1-2, the V gene TRBV30; tentatively, D is TRBD1 (5 bases). Germline V gene lookup returns CDR1 GTSNPN and CDR2 SVGIG (reference sequence). Trimming stripped 8 bases from V and 4 bases from J, with 17 bases between. The CDR3 length is 13 residues. This CDR3 is CAQSRGRAYGYTF. The CDR3 DNA is TGTGCCCAATCTAGGGGAAGGGCCTATGGCTACACCTTC.

The rearrangement uses TRBV27 and TRBJ2-7; D may match TRBD1 or TRBD2 (5 bases each). CDR1 and CDR2 (germline): MNHEY, SMNVEV (reference sequence). V lost 2 bases, J lost 7 bases, and 15 bases lay in between. The CDR3 totals 14 residues. This CDR3 reads CASSLKGVWGEQYF. DNA of the CDR3: TGTGCCAGCAGTTTAAAGGGTGTATGGGGGGAGCAGTACTTC.

A few counts support this clone. The rearrangement joins TRBV11-2 to TRBJ1-1; 7 bases map to TRBD1. The germline gives CDR1 SGHAT, CDR2 FQNNGV. The CDR3 runs 16 residues. The J segment lost 0 bases and the V segment lost 1 base, leaving 5 bases of the junction unmatched. CDR3 nucleotide sequence: TGTGCCAGCAGCTTAGGACAGGGAATGATGAACACTGAAGCTTTCTTT. Encoded protein: CASSLGQGMMNTEAFF.